This T cell receptor (beta chain) stems from a study of a mutant IDH1 vaccine in newly diagnosed glioma. About the research overall: Once 4-6 weeks had passed after radiotherapy alone, vaccination started, or it started with temozolomide cycles. Antecedent treatment encompassed radiotherapy, temozolomide, or their combination; the majority received both.

The time point was: week 35, safety follow-up. Every vaccination contained 300 ug of the mutant IDH1 20-mer peptide and was paired with topical imiquimod. The data were produced by immunoSEQ multiplex PCR, yet TCRdb's version contains in-frame clones alone and is incomplete. The repertoire holds tens of thousands of clones, with approximately 81% as singletons. Details on this clone: Its target is not known.

The V gene's germline CDR1 is SGHVS and CDR2 FQNEAQ. V was clipped by 5 bases and J by 5 bases, with 12 bases between them. CDR3 length: 13 amino acids. Sequenced material: PBMCs, taken from a glioma patient whose treatment included an IDH1 peptide vaccine. V is TRBV7-8 and J is TRBJ1-1; D uncertain. The origin of this receptor is a man aged 25-45 years with glioma. For the CDR3, the DNA is TGTGCCAGCAGCCCGACTAAGGGAACTGAAGCTTTCTTT. Translating gives CASSPTKGTEAFF.